These 5 T cell receptor beta chains were all obtained from the same sample, sequenced in a study of cytomegalovirus exposure and HLA in healthy donors. It was with 60 Vbeta and 13 Jbeta primers that the PCR ran. The method was immunoSEQ multiplex PCR; TCRdb's version includes in-frame clones alone and lacks a portion of them. The sample lists under 150,000 clones, about 63% occurring once. The sample comprised PBMCs. These receptors all stem from a man younger than 45 in good health and CMV-seropositive.

This chain joins TRBV6-1 and TRBJ2-1, with 7 bases that match TRBD1. Trimming at V came to 6 bases and at J to 1 base, leaving 6 bases not matched to a gene. The CDR3 has 15 amino acids. The V gene's germline CDR1 is MNHNS and CDR2 SASEGT. The CDR3, as DNA: TGTGCCAGCAGGCCCGACAGGGCGTCCTACAATGAGCAGTTCTTC. Translated: CASRPDRASYNEQFF.

This clone was seen a few times. The chain has TRBV18 and TRBJ2-5, with 9 bases matching TRBD1. The ends lost 2 bases at V and 5 bases at J; junction bases unmatched: 0. Germline-derived CDR1 and CDR2 are KGHSH and LQKENI. This CDR3 has 13 residues. DNA of the CDR3: TGTGCCAGCTCACCAGGACAGGGGGAGACCCAGTACTTC. Residues: CASSPGQGETQYF.

This sequence joins TRBV9 and TRBJ2-1, with a possible D match to TRBD2 (6 bases). CDR1 SGDLS and CDR2 YYNGEE come from the germline V gene. This CDR3 has 15 amino acids. Trimming took 3 bases from V and 7 from J, leaving 17 bases between them. The DNA for the CDR3 is TGTGCCAGCAGCGCCCTGCGGGGCAGGGTGAATGAGCAGTTCTTC. This sequence encodes CASSALRGRVNEQFF. The whole variable domain, filled in from reference TRBV9 and TRBJ2-1, reads DSGVTQTPKHLITATGQRVTLRCSPRSGDLSVYWYQQSLDQGLQFLIQYYNGEERAKGNILERFSAQQFPDLHSELNLSSLELGDSALYFCASSALRGRVNEQFFGPGTRLTVL.

This clone was seen a handful of times. The rearrangement joins TRBV18 to TRBJ2-3, with 10 nucleotides matching TRBD2. This CDR3 region has 17 residues. V dropped 3 bases and J dropped 5; count of bases not matched to a gene: 11. Per germline, CDR1 KGHSH and CDR2 LQKENI. The CDR3 reads CASSPRLAGESGDTQYF. The CDR3, as DNA: TGTGCCAGCTCACCCCGTCTAGCGGGAGAATCGGGAGATACGCAGTATTTT. Filled out from reference TRBV18 and TRBJ2-3, the complete variable domain reads NAGVMQNPRHLVRRRGQEARLRCSPMKGHSHVYWYRQLPEEGLKFMVYLQKENIIDESGMPKERFSAEFPKEGPSILRIQQVVRGDSAAYFCASSPRLAGESGDTQYFGPGTRLTVL.

The chain is built from TRBV9 and TRBJ1-1, with 8 bases matching TRBD1. This CDR3 is built from 15 residues. CDR1 is SGDLS and CDR2 is YYNGEE in the germline V gene. J gave up 2 bases and V 5 bases, and 8 bases lay outside the gene matches. The chain's CDR3 is CASRGWTGSNTEAFF. As DNA, the CDR3 is TGTGCCAGCAGGGGTTGGACAGGGAGCAACACTGAAGCTTTCTTT. Using reference TRBV9 and TRBJ1-1 for the parts outside the CDR3, the full variable domain is DSGVTQTPKHLITATGQRVTLRCSPRSGDLSVYWYQQSLDQGLQFLIQYYNGEERAKGNILERFSAQQFPDLHSELNLSSLELGDSALYFCASRGWTGSNTEAFFGQGTRLTVV.